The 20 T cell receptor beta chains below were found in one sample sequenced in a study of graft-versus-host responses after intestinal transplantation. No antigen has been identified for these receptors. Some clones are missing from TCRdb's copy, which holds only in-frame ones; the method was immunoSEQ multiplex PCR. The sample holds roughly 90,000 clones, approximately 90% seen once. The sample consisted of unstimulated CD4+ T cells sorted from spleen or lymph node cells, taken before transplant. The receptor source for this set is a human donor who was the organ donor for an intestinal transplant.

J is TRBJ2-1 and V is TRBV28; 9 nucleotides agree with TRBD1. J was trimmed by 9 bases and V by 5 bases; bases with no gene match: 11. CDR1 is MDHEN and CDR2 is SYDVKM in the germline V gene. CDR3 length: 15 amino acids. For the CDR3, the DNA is TGTGCCAGCAGTCCTACGGGACAGGGCAACATTGAGCAGTTCTTC. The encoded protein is CASSPTGQGNIEQFF.

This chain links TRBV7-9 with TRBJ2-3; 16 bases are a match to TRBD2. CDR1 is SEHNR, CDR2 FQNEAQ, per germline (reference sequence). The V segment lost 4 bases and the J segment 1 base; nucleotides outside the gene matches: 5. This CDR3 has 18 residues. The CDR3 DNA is TGTGCCAGCAGCTCGCCGGGACTAGCGGGGGGGCGCACAGATACGCAGTATTTT. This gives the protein CASSSPGLAGGRTDTQYF.

For the CDR3, the DNA is TGTGCCAGTAGTTCCCGAGAACGGCAGCCCCAGCATTTT. It translates to CASSSRERQPQHF. V gene TRBV19 combines with J gene TRBJ1-5; no clear D gene. This CDR3 region has 13 residues. The germline V gene has CDR1 LNHDA and CDR2 SQIVND (reference sequence). The V and J ends lost 5 bases and 7 bases respectively, with 12 bases between them.

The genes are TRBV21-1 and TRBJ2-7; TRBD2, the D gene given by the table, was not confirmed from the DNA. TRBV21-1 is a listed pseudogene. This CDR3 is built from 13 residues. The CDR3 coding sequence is TGTGCCAGCAGTTCGGGCGGGGGGTACGAGCAGTACTTC. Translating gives CASSSGGGYEQYF.

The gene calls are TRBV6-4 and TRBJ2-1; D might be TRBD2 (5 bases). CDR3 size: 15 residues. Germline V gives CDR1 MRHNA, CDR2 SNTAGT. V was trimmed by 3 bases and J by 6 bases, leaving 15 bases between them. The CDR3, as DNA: TGTGCCAGCAGTGAGTGGGAGTCAGGCCGCAATGAGCAGTTCTTC. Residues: CASSEWESGRNEQFF.

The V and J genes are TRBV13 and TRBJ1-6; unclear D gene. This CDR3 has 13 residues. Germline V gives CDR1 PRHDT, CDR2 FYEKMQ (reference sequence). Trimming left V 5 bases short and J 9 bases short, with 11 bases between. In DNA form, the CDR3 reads TGTGCCAGCAGCGAATACAGCGGTTCACCCCTCCACTTT. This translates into CASSEYSGSPLHF.

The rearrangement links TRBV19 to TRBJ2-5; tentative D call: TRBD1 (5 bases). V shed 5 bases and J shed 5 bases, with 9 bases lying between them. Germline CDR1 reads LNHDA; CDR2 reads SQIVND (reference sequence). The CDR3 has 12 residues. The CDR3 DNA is TGTGCCAGTAGTCACAGGTCGGAGACCCAGTACTTC. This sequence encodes CASSHRSETQYF. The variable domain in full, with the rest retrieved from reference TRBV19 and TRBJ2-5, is DGGITQSPKYLFRKEGQNVTLSCEQNLNHDAMYWYRQDPGQGLRLIYYSQIVNDFQKGDIAEGYSVSREKKESFPLTVTSAQKNPTAFYLCASSHRSETQYFGPGTRLLVL.

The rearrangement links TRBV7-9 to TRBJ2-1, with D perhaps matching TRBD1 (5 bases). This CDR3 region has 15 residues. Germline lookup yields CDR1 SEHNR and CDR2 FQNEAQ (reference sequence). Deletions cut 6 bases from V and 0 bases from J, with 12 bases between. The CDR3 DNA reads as TGTGCCAGCAGTTCGGACACGAGCTCCTACAATGAGCAGTTCTTC. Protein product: CASSSDTSSYNEQFF.

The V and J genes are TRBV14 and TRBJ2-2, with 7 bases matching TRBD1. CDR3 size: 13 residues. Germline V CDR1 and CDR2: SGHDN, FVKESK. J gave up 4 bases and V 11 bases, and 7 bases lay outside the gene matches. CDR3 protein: CAVPGQITGELFF. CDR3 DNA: TGTGCCGTTCCGGGACAGATCACCGGGGAGCTGTTTTTT.

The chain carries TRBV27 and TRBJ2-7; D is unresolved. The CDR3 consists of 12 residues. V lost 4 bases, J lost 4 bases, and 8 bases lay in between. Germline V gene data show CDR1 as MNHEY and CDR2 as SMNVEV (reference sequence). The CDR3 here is CASSSTRYEQYF. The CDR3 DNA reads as TGTGCCAGCAGTTCGACAAGGTACGAGCAGTACTTC.

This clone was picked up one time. CDR3 sequence reads: CATRKEAADTGELFF. CDR3 in DNA: TGTGCCACCAGGAAGGAGGCCGCGGACACCGGGGAGCTGTTTTTT. The chain combines TRBV15 with TRBJ2-2; perhaps TRBD2 as D (5 bases). This CDR3 has 15 amino acids. Trimming took 6 bases from V and 3 from J, leaving 14 bases between them. The germline gives CDR1 LNHNV, CDR2 YYDKDF (reference sequence).

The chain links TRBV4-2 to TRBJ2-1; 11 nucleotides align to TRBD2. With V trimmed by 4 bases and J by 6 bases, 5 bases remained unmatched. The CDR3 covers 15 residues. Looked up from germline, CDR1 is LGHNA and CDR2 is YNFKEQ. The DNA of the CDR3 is TGTGCCAGCAGCCGGGGACTAGCGGACCTCAATGAGCAGTTCTTC. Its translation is CASSRGLADLNEQFF.

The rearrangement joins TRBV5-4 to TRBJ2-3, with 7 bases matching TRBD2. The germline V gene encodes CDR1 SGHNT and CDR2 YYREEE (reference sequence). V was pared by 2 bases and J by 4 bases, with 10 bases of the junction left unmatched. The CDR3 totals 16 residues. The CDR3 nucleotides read TGTGCCAGCAGCTTTCAACCAGCGGGGCGCCCAGATACGCAGTATTTT. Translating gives CASSFQPAGRPDTQYF.

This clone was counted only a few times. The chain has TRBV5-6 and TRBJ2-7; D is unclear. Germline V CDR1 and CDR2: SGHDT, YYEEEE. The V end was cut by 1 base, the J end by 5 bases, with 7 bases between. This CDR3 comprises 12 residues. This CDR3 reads CASSLWHDEQYF. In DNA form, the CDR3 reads TGTGCCAGCAGCTTGTGGCACGACGAGCAGTACTTC.

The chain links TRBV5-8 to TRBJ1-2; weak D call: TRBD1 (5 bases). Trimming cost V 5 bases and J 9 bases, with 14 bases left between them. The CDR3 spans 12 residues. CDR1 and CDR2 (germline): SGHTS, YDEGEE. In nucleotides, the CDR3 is TGTGCCAGCAGGGACATAAAAGTTAGCTACACCTTC. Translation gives CASRDIKVSYTF.

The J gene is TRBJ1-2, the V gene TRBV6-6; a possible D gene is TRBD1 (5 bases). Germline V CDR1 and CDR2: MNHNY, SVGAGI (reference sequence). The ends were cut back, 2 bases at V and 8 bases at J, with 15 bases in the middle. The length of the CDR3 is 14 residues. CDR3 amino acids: CASSYPQGTRGYTF. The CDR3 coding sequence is TGTGCCAGCAGTTACCCTCAGGGCACGAGGGGCTACACCTTC.

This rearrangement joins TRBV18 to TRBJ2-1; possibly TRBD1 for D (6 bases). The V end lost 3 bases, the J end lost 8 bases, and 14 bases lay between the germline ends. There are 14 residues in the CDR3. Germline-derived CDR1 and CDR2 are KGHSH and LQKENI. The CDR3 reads CASSPQQGGDEQFF. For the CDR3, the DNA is TGTGCCAGCTCACCTCAACAGGGTGGGGATGAGCAGTTCTTC.

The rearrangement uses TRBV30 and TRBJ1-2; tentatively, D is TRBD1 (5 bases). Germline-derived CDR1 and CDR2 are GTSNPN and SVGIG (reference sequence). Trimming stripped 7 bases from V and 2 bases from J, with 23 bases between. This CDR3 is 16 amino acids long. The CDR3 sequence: CAFRRGLLGGNYGYTF. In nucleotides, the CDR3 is TGTGCCTTCCGTCGGGGGTTGCTGGGGGGAAACTATGGCTACACCTTC.

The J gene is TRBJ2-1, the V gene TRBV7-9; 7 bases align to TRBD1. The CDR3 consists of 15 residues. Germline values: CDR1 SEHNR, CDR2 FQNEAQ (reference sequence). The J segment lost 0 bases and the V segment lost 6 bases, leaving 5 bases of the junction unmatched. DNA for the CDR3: TGTGCCAGCAGGAGGGCAGGGGGCTCCTACAATGAGCAGTTCTTC. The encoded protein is CASRRAGGSYNEQFF.

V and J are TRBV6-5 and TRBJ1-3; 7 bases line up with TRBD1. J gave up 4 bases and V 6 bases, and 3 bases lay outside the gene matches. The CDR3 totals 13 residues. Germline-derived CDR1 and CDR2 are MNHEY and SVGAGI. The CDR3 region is CASRTGAGNTIYF. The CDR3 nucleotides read TGTGCCAGCAGAACAGGGGCAGGAAACACCATATATTTT.